The next 2 T cell receptor beta chains were all read from a single sample in a study of blood T cells in healthy people across ages. Then a second PCR, running roughly 7 to 11 cycles, was carried out with a sample-barcoded 5' primer and a J-beta primer mix. TCRdb analysed the 5' RACE reads with MiXCR anew, one entry per CDR3 protein. The table records about 1.8 million distinct CDR3 sequences, 49% of them present only once. The sequenced sample consisted of blood. The receptors here all came from a woman between 35 and 50 years old in good health.

This clonotype showed up just once. A read error is possible here, since a much larger clone lies one base away. The chain carries TRBV12-3 or TRBV12-4 and TRBJ1-2, with D possibly matching TRBD1 (5 bases). V was clipped by 6 bases and J by 0 bases, with 8 bases between them. The CDR3 runs 13 residues. The CDR3, as DNA: TGTGCCAGCAGGGTGACAGCTAACTATGGCTACACCTTC. It encodes CASRVTANYGYTF.

The sample holds a few counts of this clonotype. The J gene is TRBJ1-2, the V gene TRBV7-9; perhaps TRBD1 as D (6 bases). Germline V gene sequence: CDR1 SEHNR, CDR2 FQNEAQ (reference sequence). CDR3 length: 15 residues. The V gene lost 5 bases and the J gene lost 4 bases, with 17 bases spanning the gap. CDR3 protein: CASSPGPDRIYGYTF. The DNA of the CDR3 is TGTGCCAGCAGCCCCGGCCCCGACAGGATCTATGGCTACACCTTC. Variable domain in full (rest from reference TRBV7-9 and TRBJ1-2): DTGVSQNPRHKITKRGQNVTFRCDPISEHNRLYWYRQTLGQGPEFLTYFQNEAQLEKSRLLSDRFSAERPKGSFSTLEIQRTEQGDSAMYLCASSPGPDRIYGYTFGSGTRLTVV.